The present T cell receptor beta chain was sequenced within a study of Graves' ophthalmopathy and Graves' hyperthyroidism. Scientists amplified the TCR beta CDR3 regions from RNA transcripts. HTBI primers primed a first-round RT-PCR, and a second-round multiplex PCR followed. TCRdb independently ran MiXCR on the multiplex PCR reads; one entry per CDR3 protein. The repertoire consists of roughly 600,000 distinct CDR3 sequences, with approximately 37% occurring once and the leading ten covering less than 4.5%. Germline V gene data show CDR1 as SGHAT and CDR2 as FQNNGV. The CDR3 is 15 amino acids. V lost 4 bases to trimming and J lost 8 bases, with 18 bases between them.

The source is an adult man with Graves' hyperthyroidism. Sequenced input: peripheral blood or thyroid tissue (not recorded which). This rearrangement joins TRBV11-2 to TRBJ1-5; D perhaps matches TRBD1 (5 bases). This CDR3 is CASSSGLAGNEPQHF. The CDR3 coding sequence is TGTGCCAGCAGCTCGGGACTAGCGGGTAATGAGCCCCAGCATTTT.